What follows is one T cell receptor beta chain and its context. Its target is unknown. The data were taken from a study of T cell responses to AZD1222 COVID-19 vaccine. V gave up 1 base and J gave up 4 bases, with 10 bases separating them. Germline V gene sequence: CDR1 MGHRA, CDR2 YSYEKL. This CDR3 is built from 15 residues. Whole-study findings and limits: Nearly half of spike-specific TCRs reportedly target variant regions that are unmutated in the B.1.351 and B.1.1.7 variants.

TCRdb keeps only in-frame clones here, not all; method: immunoSEQ multiplex PCR. Found here are approximately 180,000 clones, approximately 95% of them singletons; the top ten hold around 0.93%. This chain uses TRBV4-1 with TRBJ2-2, with TRBD2 as a possible D gene (6 bases). The clonotype was recovered from an adult who received the MenACWY meningococcal vaccine as a control. The sample consisted of peripheral blood, taken 28 days after the second dose of the MenACWY control vaccine. The CDR3, as DNA: TGCGCCAGCAGCCAAGGCGGGGCAGTCACCGGGGAGCTGTTTTTT. Its protein product is CASSQGGAVTGELFF.